This paragraph reports one T cell receptor beta chain. The data are from a study of T cell responses to AZD1222 COVID-19 vaccine. Generated by immunoSEQ multiplex PCR, the TCRdb table keeps only in-frame clones and is missing some. The table shows about 150,000 clones, with roughly 90% occurring only once. V lost 4 bases to trimming and J lost 5 bases; unmatched junction nucleotides: 9. The germline CDR1 and CDR2 sequences are SGDLS and YYNGEE. This CDR3 region has 14 residues. V is TRBV9 and J is TRBJ2-7; 7 bases are shared with TRBD2. The TCR sequence derives from an adult who received the AZD1222 COVID-19 vaccine. The sequencing here drew on peripheral blood, taken 28 days after the second AZD1222 dose. In DNA form, the CDR3 reads TGTGCCAGCAGCCCCTTAGGACTAGTCAACGAGCAGTACTTC. Amino acids: CASSPLGLVNEQYF. Looking up the rest from reference TRBV9 and TRBJ2-7 gives the full variable domain: DSGVTQTPKHLITATGQRVTLRCSPRSGDLSVYWYQQSLDQGLQFLIQYYNGEERAKGNILERFSAQQFPDLHSELNLSSLELGDSALYFCASSPLGLVNEQYFGPGTRLTVT.